This T cell receptor beta chain originates from a study of CD8+ T cells in alopecia areata. Once RNA had been extracted, it was reverse transcribed into cDNA to act as the sequencing template. The repertoire was sequenced with immunoSEQ multiplex PCR; TCRdb's copy has only in-frame clones and lacks some. Among 85,000 to 110,000 clones listed, roughly half were seen once. Study-wide points: Normal skin contains resident alphabeta T cells, and these are also sequenced in scalp samples.

The table lists this clone with a count of one. No antigen is known for it. With V trimmed by 1 base and J by 5 bases, 4 bases remained unmatched. The CDR3 has 14 amino acids. Looked up from germline, CDR1 is SGHRS and CDR2 is YFSETQ. From PBMCs, CD4+ and CD8+ T cells were sorted. The sample was CD4+ T cells sorted from blood. The rearrangement uses TRBV5-1 and TRBJ2-5, with 8 bases that match TRBD2. The clonotype comes from a human donor in good health. The CDR3 DNA reads TGCGCCAGCAGCTTGACTAGCGGAAGGGAGACCCAGTACTTC. This codes for CASSLTSGRETQYF.